This T cell receptor beta chain was obtained from a study of T cells after yellow fever vaccination. A few counts support this clonotype. V was cut by 1 base and J by 3 bases, with 18 bases left in between. From germline, CDR1 is SGHTA and CDR2 FQGNSA. This CDR3 has 17 residues. TCRdb reprocessed the 5' RACE reads with MiXCR, giving one entry per CDR3 protein. The sample yields hundreds of thousands of distinct CDR3 sequences, around 13% seen once. Sample: CD4+ T cells sorted from PBMCs, taken 15 days after the yellow fever booster vaccination. The receptor's source is a man aged 18 to 30 who received the YFV17D yellow fever vaccine. This chain uses TRBV7-2 with TRBJ1-2, with D tentatively TRBD1 (5 bases). The CDR3 region is CASSLVRDLNLDYGYTF. The CDR3 bases are TGTGCCAGCAGCTTAGTACGGGACCTCAATTTGGACTATGGCTACACCTTC.